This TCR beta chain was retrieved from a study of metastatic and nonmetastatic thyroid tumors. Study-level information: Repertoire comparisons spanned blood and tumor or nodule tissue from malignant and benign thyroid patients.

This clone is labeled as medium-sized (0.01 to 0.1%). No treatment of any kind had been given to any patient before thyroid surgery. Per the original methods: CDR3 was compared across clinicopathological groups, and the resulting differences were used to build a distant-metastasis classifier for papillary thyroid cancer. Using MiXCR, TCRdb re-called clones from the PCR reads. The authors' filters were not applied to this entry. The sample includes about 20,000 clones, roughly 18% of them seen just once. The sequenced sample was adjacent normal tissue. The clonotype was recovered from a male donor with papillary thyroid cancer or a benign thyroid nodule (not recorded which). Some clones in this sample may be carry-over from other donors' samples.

In DNA, the CDR3 is TGTGCCAGCAGTTCCTACAGGGGAAGCAAAAACATTCAGTACTTC. This gives the protein CASSSYRGSKNIQYF. The chain combines TRBV6-2 or TRBV6-3 with TRBJ2-4; 7 nucleotides agree with TRBD1. J gave up 3 bases and V 4 bases, and 6 bases lay outside the gene matches. This CDR3 contains 15 residues. Germline assignment: CDR1 MNHEY and CDR2 SVGEGT.